These T cell receptor beta chains were read from a single sample in a study of technical replicates of blood from a few donors. Profiled with immunoSEQ multiplex PCR; TCRdb holds only in-frame clones, not every one. The repertoire holds about 85,000 clones, 85% to 95% seen once, with 0.2% to 0.3% in the top ten. Source material: T cells isolated from PBMCs. Every receptor here comes from a human donor in good health. The CDR3 runs from the conserved cysteine through the conserved F or W. The order of the fields is J gene, V gene, clone size, D gene, CDR3 protein, CDR3 DNA. D genes are given only for firm matches. Clone size is given for some rows only: seen once, a few or many times, or a class if the clone is expanded.

TRBJ2-1 | TRBV10-1 | NA | TRBD1 | CASSESPGGNEQFF | TGCGCCAGCAGTGAGTCCCCAGGGGGCAATGAGCAGTTCTTC
TRBJ2-2 | TRBV18 | NA | NA | CASSPPVSLSLFF | TGTGCCAGCTCACCACCCGTATCCCTCTCCCTGTTTTTT
TRBJ1-1 | TRBV27 | NA | TRBD1 | CASSRTGFAEAFF | TGTGCCAGCAGCCGGACAGGGTTTGCTGAAGCTTTCTTT
TRBJ2-4 | TRBV21-1 | NA | NA | CASSTYLGREIAKNIQYF | TGTGCCAGCAGCACATACCTAGGGCGGGAGATAGCCAAAAACATTCAGTACTTC
TRBJ2-1 | TRBV6-5 | NA | TRBD2 | CASSYALAGASNEQFF | TGTGCCAGCAGTTACGCCTTAGCGGGAGCATCTAATGAGCAGTTCTTC
TRBJ1-6 | TRBV27 | NA | TRBD1 | CASRKTGGSNSPLHF | TGTGCCAGCAGGAAAACAGGGGGATCTAATTCACCCCTCCACTTT
TRBJ2-1 | TRBV5-1 | NA | TRBD1 | CASSLRTGMNEQFF | TGCGCCAGCAGCTTGAGGACAGGGATGAACGAGCAGTTCTTC
TRBJ2-5 | TRBV6-1 | NA | NA | CASRTGGPETQYF | TGTGCCAGCCGAACCGGGGGGCCGGAGACCCAGTACTTC
TRBJ1-4 | TRBV13 | NA | NA | CASSLASTGYNEKLFF | TGTGCCAGCAGCTTAGCCTCGACGGGATATAATGAAAAACTGTTTTTT
TRBJ1-2 | TRBV30 | NA | NA | CAWRVTSSYGYTF | TGTGCCTGGAGGGTGACATCCTCCTATGGCTACACCTTC
TRBJ2-1 | TRBV14 | NA | NA | CASSHGALGNEQFF | TGTGCCAGCAGCCATGGGGCCTTGGGTAATGAGCAGTTCTTC
TRBJ2-7 | TRBV11-3 | NA | TRBD1 | CASSLDGQDEQYF | TGTGCCAGCAGCTTAGATGGACAGGACGAGCAGTACTTC
TRBJ2-3 | TRBV7-6 | NA | NA | CASSLSPPGAGTDTQYF | TGTGCCAGCAGCTTAAGTCCGCCAGGGGCGGGCACAGATACGCAGTATTTT
TRBJ2-5 | TRBV5-6 | NA | TRBD1 | CASSTGQGTWYQETQYF | TGTGCCAGCAGTACCGGACAGGGTACTTGGTACCAAGAGACCCAGTACTTC
TRBJ2-5 | TRBV15 | NA | NA | CATSNDIPPDSAAQETQYF | TGTGCCACCAGCAACGACATCCCCCCGGATAGCGCGGCTCAAGAGACCCAGTACTTC
TRBJ2-7 | TRBV19 | NA | TRBD1 | CASTLGTGPSYEQYF | TGTGCCAGTACCCTTGGGACAGGGCCGTCCTACGAGCAGTACTTC
TRBJ1-1 | TRBV7-3 | once | NA | CASSLRLTEAFF | TGTGCCAGCAGCTTGAGACTAACTGAAGCTTTCTTT
TRBJ2-2 | TRBV5-1 | NA | NA | CASSLDRFPGELFF | TGCGCCAGCAGCTTGGATCGGTTTCCCGGGGAGCTGTTTTTT
TRBJ2-1 | TRBV4-1 | NA | NA | CASSGARGRNEQFF | TGCGCCAGCAGCGGAGCCAGGGGTAGGAATGAGCAGTTCTTC
TRBJ1-3 | TRBV28 | NA | TRBD1 | CASTSTGAGNTIYF | TGTGCCAGCACCTCGACAGGGGCTGGAAACACCATATATTTT
TRBJ2-3 | TRBV27 | NA | NA | CASSLQGTLTDTQYF | TGTGCCAGCAGTTTACAGGGAACTTTAACAGATACGCAGTATTTT
TRBJ2-7 | TRBV11-1 | NA | NA | CASSSKGSHRPERNEQYF | TGTGCCAGCAGCTCAAAGGGGTCCCACAGGCCGGAACGAAACGAGCAGTACTTC
TRBJ1-3 | TRBV5-1 | NA | NA | CASSLGRQTSGNTIYF | TGCGCCAGCAGCTTGGGAAGACAGACCTCTGGAAACACCATATATTTT
TRBJ2-3 | TRBV5-6 | NA | NA | CASSRLGRSTDTQYF | TGTGCCAGCAGCCGACTAGGCCGTAGCACAGATACGCAGTATTTT
TRBJ2-3 | TRBV6-1 | NA | NA | CASSEQQGWADTQYF | TGTGCCAGCAGTGAACAGCAGGGTTGGGCAGATACGCAGTATTTT
TRBJ2-7 | TRBV6-1 | NA | TRBD2 | CASRSYREVFGQYF | TGTGCCAGCCGGAGCTACCGGGAGGTATTCGGGCAGTACTTC
TRBJ2-7 | TRBV5-1 | NA | NA | CASSLVTAYEQYF | TGCGCCAGCAGCTTGGTTACAGCCTACGAGCAGTACTTC
TRBJ2-7 | TRBV20-1 | NA | TRBD2 | CSAPAGLGQYF | TGCAGTGCCCCAGCGGGATTAGGCCAGTACTTC
TRBJ2-1 | TRBV2 | NA | NA | CASSEVFEGRNEQFF | TGTGCCAGCAGTGAAGTGTTTGAGGGGAGGAATGAGCAGTTCTTC
TRBJ2-5 | TRBV19 | NA | TRBD1 | CASRTGGDETQYF | TGTGCCAGTAGGACAGGGGGAGATGAGACCCAGTACTTC
TRBJ2-2 | TRBV27 | NA | TRBD2 | CASGQRLAATGELFF | TGTGCCAGCGGGCAGAGACTAGCCGCCACCGGGGAGCTGTTTTTT
TRBJ2-7 | TRBV5-4 | NA | NA | CASSLGRGLQVAEQYF | TGTGCCAGCAGCCTCGGCCGCGGGTTGCAAGTCGCCGAGCAGTACTTC
TRBJ2-7 | TRBV28 | NA | NA | CASRGGAGSEQYF | TGTGCCAGCCGCGGCGGGGCTGGGTCCGAGCAGTACTTC
TRBJ2-3 | TRBV27 | NA | NA | CASSLSRSGRGYTDTQYF | TGTGCCAGCAGTTTATCTCGTAGCGGACGAGGATACACAGATACGCAGTATTTT
TRBJ1-1 | TRBV5-1 | NA | TRBD1 | CASSSGTGTGVTEAFF | TGCGCCAGCAGCTCCGGCACCGGGACAGGGGTCACTGAAGCTTTCTTT
TRBJ1-4 | TRBV7-9 | NA | TRBD1 | CASSQLGTGGQEKLFF | TGTGCCAGCAGCCAATTGGGGACAGGGGGTCAGGAAAAACTGTTTTTT
TRBJ1-1 | TRBV6-5 | NA | NA | CASSRGEGNTEAFF | TGTGCCAGCAGTCGAGGGGAGGGGAACACTGAAGCTTTCTTT
TRBJ1-1 | TRBV28 | NA | NA | CASSPMTDGTEAFF | TGTGCCAGCAGTCCTATGACAGACGGCACTGAAGCTTTCTTT
TRBJ2-7 | TRBV5-6 | NA | TRBD2 | CASSLAPSGDYEQYF | TGTGCCAGCAGCTTGGCGCCTAGCGGGGACTACGAGCAGTACTTC
TRBJ2-7 | TRBV28 | NA | TRBD1 | CASSADRDEIYEQYF | TGTGCCAGCAGCGCTGACAGGGATGAGATCTACGAGCAGTACTTC
TRBJ2-7 | TRBV6-1 | NA | TRBD1 | CASSESGNRGAREQYF | TGTGCCAGCAGTGAATCGGGAAACAGGGGAGCTCGCGAGCAGTACTTC
TRBJ1-4 | TRBV13 | NA | NA | CASSFTAGTKGGKLFF | TGTGCCAGCAGCTTTACGGCCGGGACTAAGGGAGGAAAACTGTTTTTT
TRBJ1-1 | TRBV6-1 | NA | TRBD1 | CASSNTGGFTEAFF | TGTGCCAGCAGTAATACAGGGGGCTTCACTGAAGCTTTCTTT
TRBJ2-1 | TRBV28 | NA | NA | CASSFLTNSYNEQFF | TGTGCCAGCAGTTTTTTGACAAACTCCTACAATGAGCAGTTCTTC
TRBJ1-1 | TRBV5-1 | NA | TRBD1 | CASSLGGQGLSEAFF | TGCGCCAGCAGCTTGGGCGGACAGGGTCTGTCTGAAGCTTTCTTT
TRBJ1-3 | TRBV30 | NA | NA | CAWEFYLTRSSGNTIYF | TGTGCCTGGGAGTTTTACCTCACCCGGTCCTCTGGAAACACCATATATTTT
TRBJ2-7 | TRBV5-1 | NA | NA | CASSLATRGSYEQYF | TGCGCCAGCAGCTTGGCGACCCGGGGTAGCTACGAGCAGTACTTC
TRBJ1-1 | TRBV23-1 | NA | NA | CASSQSNRSGTEAFF | TGCGCCAGCAGTCAATCTAATAGGAGTGGAACTGAAGCTTTCTTT
TRBJ1-2 | TRBV11-2 | NA | NA | CASSLGGGKYGYTF | TGTGCCAGCAGCTTAGGCGGAGGGAAATATGGCTACACCTTC
TRBJ1-2 | TRBV19 | NA | TRBD1 | CASSIAQGGLGYTF | TGTGCCAGTAGTATCGCGCAGGGGGGCTTGGGCTACACCTTC
TRBJ2-3 | TRBV15 | NA | NA | CATSRELGGTDTQYF | TGTGCCACCAGCAGGGAGCTAGGAGGCACAGATACGCAGTATTTT
TRBJ2-5 | TRBV18 | NA | NA | CASSPAGQTQETQYF | TGTGCCAGCTCACCCGCGGGGCAGACCCAAGAGACCCAGTACTTC
TRBJ1-5 | TRBV5-1 | NA | NA | CASSLFSGGNQPQHF | TGCGCCAGCAGCTTGTTTTCGGGGGGCAATCAGCCCCAGCATTTT
TRBJ1-2 | TRBV5-6 | NA | NA | CASSLVGGANYGYTF | TGTGCCAGCAGCTTGGTGGGGGGGGCTAACTATGGCTACACCTTC
TRBJ2-7 | TRBV20-1 | NA | NA | CSAGDYLEQYF | TGCAGTGCTGGAGACTATCTCGAGCAGTACTTC